This is a list of T cell receptor beta chains from one sample in a study of T cells in Graves' hyperthyroidism and ophthalmopathy. TCRdb called the multiplex PCR reads again in MiXCR, with one record for every CDR3 protein. The repertoire consists of roughly 500,000 distinct CDR3 sequences, with approximately 13% occurring once and the leading ten covering 5.8%. The material sequenced was blood. These receptors originate from a woman aged 25 to 39 with Graves' hyperthyroidism that later progressed to Graves' ophthalmopathy. CDR3s leave out the opening cysteine and the closing phenylalanine or tryptophan. A row's size may be missing; if present it is once, few, many or a size class.

cdr3_length: 13; clone_size: few; v_call: TRBV9; j_call: TRBJ1-1; cdr3_aa: ASSARQGAETEAF
cdr3_length: 13; clone_size: many; v_call: TRBV7-2; j_call: TRBJ1-1; cdr3_aa: ASRSGTGWVTEAF
cdr3_length: 13; clone_size: many; v_call: TRBV9; j_call: TRBJ2-2; cdr3_aa: ASSVGGSNTGELF
cdr3_length: 15; clone_size: .; v_call: TRBV11-2; j_call: TRBJ1-3; cdr3_aa: ASSPPRDRGSGNTIY
cdr3_length: 13; clone_size: .; v_call: TRBV7-2; j_call: TRBJ1-3; cdr3_aa: ASSLATGSGNTIY
cdr3_length: 10; clone_size: many; v_call: TRBV20-1; j_call: TRBJ2-7; cdr3_aa: SAAGQGGEQY
cdr3_length: 11; clone_size: many; v_call: TRBV19; j_call: TRBJ2-5; cdr3_aa: ASSTSREETQY
cdr3_length: 13; clone_size: many; v_call: TRBV7-8; j_call: TRBJ1-4; cdr3_aa: ASIKSEAANEKLF
cdr3_length: 12; clone_size: many; v_call: TRBV6-2/TRBV6-3; j_call: TRBJ2-7; cdr3_aa: ASSSTGGFYEQY
cdr3_length: 8; clone_size: many; v_call: TRBV12-3/TRBV12-4; j_call: TRBJ1-2; cdr3_aa: AIRSGGYT
cdr3_length: 10; clone_size: many; v_call: TRBV6-1; j_call: TRBJ2-5; cdr3_aa: ASAGQGETQY
cdr3_length: 12; clone_size: few; v_call: TRBV20-1; j_call: TRBJ2-5; cdr3_aa: SARGDYFQEAQY
cdr3_length: 11; clone_size: few; v_call: TRBV7-2; j_call: TRBJ1-2; cdr3_aa: ASSMSGLYGYT
cdr3_length: 13; clone_size: few; v_call: TRBV19; j_call: TRBJ2-1; cdr3_aa: ASSFSGVSYNEQF